The clone carrying this TCR beta chain was seen more than once but under ten times. Within the sample, other DNA sequences also encode this same CDR3. The sample comes from a study of shared T cell receptors in the human thymus. The germline V gene encodes CDR1 SGHDT and CDR2 YYEEEE. Trimming took off 0 bases at V and 0 bases at J, with 4 bases between the two ends. CDR3 length equals 14 residues. Only in-frame clones appear in the TCRdb table, and some are missing; sequencing was by immunoSEQ multiplex PCR. The sample shows 500,000 to 750,000 clones, 70% to 90% of them seen only once. The sample was also linked to a second study, of human thymus T cells. That source reports: It was healthy Finnish infants having corrective surgery for congenital heart defects who were the donors. Resections from corrective heart surgery provided thymus tissue.

V is TRBV5-6 and J is TRBJ1-3; no clear D gene. The TCR comes from a boy under two years old with a congenital heart defect. The sample consisted of thymocytes. DNA for the CDR3: TGTGCCAGCAGCTTGGGCAGCTCTGGAAACACCATATATTTT. Translation gives CASSLGSSGNTIYF.